One sample yielded the 16 T cell receptor beta chains listed below, sequenced in a study of HIV-infected patients and healthy controls. Whole blood was used without fractionation, so all unsorted peripheral T cells were included. Reverse transcription used around 500 ng RNA and constant-region primers for alpha and beta. Using multiplexing indices, alpha and beta chain libraries were generated apart by chain-specific third strand synthesis. TCRdb re-called the 5' RACE reads through MiXCR, storing one row per CDR3 protein. The sample lists about 17,000 distinct CDR3 sequences, 5% to 6.5% occurring once. The sample was blood. Receptors were obtained from an adult in good health.

This clonotype was detected ten times or more. The chain uses TRBV29-1 and TRBJ1-2; tentative D call: TRBD1 (5 bases). CDR1 and CDR2 (germline): SQVTM, ANQGSEA. This CDR3 is built from 14 residues. The ends were cut back, 4 bases at V and 4 bases at J, with 16 bases in the middle. CDR3 sequence reads: CSVAAGGTGYGYTF. The DNA of the CDR3 is TGCAGCGTTGCCGCCGGGGGAACAGGCTATGGCTACACCTTC.

This clonotype showed up many times. The V gene is TRBV6-5, the J gene TRBJ2-3; D uncertain. CDR1 is MNHEY, CDR2 SVGAGI, per germline. The CDR3 runs 12 residues. Deletions cut 6 bases from V and 0 bases from J, with 4 bases between. The CDR3 is CASRSSTDTQYF. For the CDR3, the DNA is TGTGCCAGCAGATCTAGCACAGATACGCAGTATTTT.

There are many counts of this clonotype. This sequence joins TRBV6-5 and TRBJ2-7; TRBD1 matches 7 bases. The V gene end was trimmed by 2 bases and the J gene end by 4 bases; junction bases not matched to a gene: 2. The CDR3 runs to 13 residues. From germline, CDR1 is MNHEY and CDR2 SVGAGI. The CDR3 region has the DNA TGTGCCAGCAGTTACCGCAGGGGGTACGAGCAGTACTTC. Its translation is CASSYRRGYEQYF.

This clonotype was observed at least ten times. The V gene is TRBV12-3 or TRBV12-4, the J gene TRBJ1-4; D ambiguous. Trimming removed 4 bases at V and 8 bases at J, with 5 bases between. The CDR3 consists of 11 residues. CDR3 residues: CASSSREKLFF. CDR3 DNA sequence: TGTGCCAGCAGTTCGAGGGAAAAACTGTTTTTT.

This clonotype was observed at least ten times. This chain joins TRBV11-2 and TRBJ1-4; D is unresolved. The V and J ends lost 4 bases and 5 bases respectively, with 14 bases between them. The CDR3 extends over 15 amino acids. CDR1 is SGHAT and CDR2 is FQNNGV in the germline V gene. CDR3 in amino acids: CASSSRGFGNEKLFF. CDR3 nucleotide sequence: TGTGCCAGCAGCTCACGGGGTTTCGGCAATGAAAAACTGTTTTTT.

The gene calls are TRBV6-4 and TRBJ2-3; 8 nucleotides match TRBD2. The CDR3 runs to 14 residues. Per germline, CDR1 MRHNA and CDR2 SNTAGT. V lost 5 bases and J lost 5; bases outside the gene matches: 6. Written as DNA, the CDR3 is TGTGCCAGCAGTACCAGCGGGGGCGTAGATACGCAGTATTTT. Amino acid sequence: CASSTSGGVDTQYF.

This clonotype was recorded many times. This chain connects TRBV5-6 to TRBJ1-1, with 8 positions matching TRBD1. Trimming removed 4 bases from V and 7 bases from J; junction bases left unmatched: 15. In germline, CDR1 is SGHDT, CDR2 YYEEEE. The CDR3 consists of 16 residues. The CDR3 coding sequence is TGTGCCAGCAGCCCGCTTTTATCGGACAGGGTTTTTGAAGCTTTCTTT. Translating gives CASSPLLSDRVFEAFF.

This clonotype has a count of ten or more. This chain uses TRBV3-1 with TRBJ1-2; D uncertain. CDR3 length equals 14 residues. Trimming took off 3 bases at V and 6 bases at J, with 14 bases between the two ends. From germline, CDR1 is LGHDT and CDR2 YNNKEL (reference sequence). CDR3 nucleotides: TGTGCCAGCAGCCAGAATCCCCCCTCGAATGGCTACACCTTC. It specifies CASSQNPPSNGYTF. The full variable domain, rest sourced from reference TRBV3-1 and TRBJ1-2, is DTAVSQTPKYLVTQMGNDKSIKCEQNLGHDTMYWYKQDSKKFLKIMFSYNNKELIINETVPNRFSPKSPDKAHLNLHINSLELGDSAVYFCASSQNPPSNGYTFGSGTRLTVV.

This clonotype was observed at least ten times. The rearrangement uses TRBV7-2 and TRBJ2-4; D is ambiguous. V was trimmed by 3 bases and J by 0 bases, leaving 6 bases between them. Germline CDR1 and CDR2: SGHTA and FQGNSA. The CDR3 length is 14 residues. CDR3 residues: CASSFMVAKNIQYF. The CDR3, as DNA: TGTGCCAGCAGCTTTATGGTAGCCAAAAACATTCAGTACTTC.

This clonotype was found many times. CDR3 DNA: TGTGCCAGCAGCCAAGGGACAGGGCAAAACACCGGGGAGCTGTTTTTT. The encoded protein is CASSQGTGQNTGELFF. V and J are TRBV7-7 and TRBJ2-2; 9 bases are a match to TRBD1. Germline loops: CDR1 SSHAT, CDR2 FNYEAQ (reference sequence). The CDR3 loop spans 16 amino acids. V trimming: 5 bases; J trimming: 2 bases; junction bases outside the gene matches: 6.

This clonotype was found a few times. The gene calls are TRBV7-2 and TRBJ1-4; unclear D gene. CDR3 length equals 13 residues. Germline CDR1 SGHTA, CDR2 FQGNSA. The V and J ends lost 5 bases and 7 bases respectively, with 11 bases between them. The CDR3 coding sequence is TGTGCCAGCAGCCGAGGGTGGCCTGAAAAACTGTTTTTT. Protein product: CASSRGWPEKLFF.

This clonotype was seen at least ten times. This rearrangement joins TRBV9 to TRBJ1-1; the D gene is possibly TRBD1 (5 bases). This CDR3 has 12 amino acids. Germline values: CDR1 SGDLS, CDR2 YYNGEE. Trimming took 1 base from V and 7 from J, leaving 8 bases between them. The CDR3 nucleotides are TGTGCCAGCAGCGTATCTGGGGGTGAAGCTTTCTTT. Protein: CASSVSGGEAFF.

This clonotype was seen at least ten times. The gene calls are TRBV6-5 and TRBJ1-4; 12 bases fit TRBD1. This CDR3 contains 16 residues. With V trimmed by 3 bases and J by 8 bases, 7 bases remained unmatched. Germline V CDR1 and CDR2: MNHEY, SVGAGI. The DNA for the CDR3 is TGTGCCAGCAGTTATTCCCCCGGGACAGGGGGCGAAAAACTGTTTTTT. It is translated as CASSYSPGTGGEKLFF.

This clonotype was counted ten times or more. V and J are TRBV19 and TRBJ1-5; D perhaps matches TRBD1 (6 bases). CDR1 LNHDA and CDR2 SQIVND come from the germline V gene (reference sequence). V lost 4 bases and J 5 bases, leaving 12 bases between the germline ends. This CDR3 spans 14 amino acids. CDR3 loop: CASSTGTTYQPQHF. In DNA form, the CDR3 reads TGTGCCAGTAGTACAGGGACAACCTATCAGCCCCAGCATTTT.

This clonotype showed up many times. The chain couples TRBV21-1 to TRBJ2-1; the table's TRBD1 call for D was not verified on the DNA. TRBV21-1 is shown as a pseudogene. The CDR3 totals 16 residues. The CDR3: CASRGFWGLIHNEQFF. Here the CDR3 DNA reads TGTGCCAGCAGGGGTTTCTGGGGGTTGATTCACAATGAGCAGTTCTTC.

This clonotype was detected ten times or more. The V call is TRBV4-3, the J call TRBJ2-3; no firm D call. The CDR3 covers 15 residues. CDR1 LGHNA and CDR2 YSLEER come from the germline V gene. Trimming shortened V by 0 bases and J by 0 bases, and 7 bases separated the two germline ends. CDR3 in amino acids: CASSQEGTSTDTQYF. The CDR3 nucleotides read TGCGCCAGCAGCCAAGAAGGAACGAGCACAGATACGCAGTATTTT.